The 22 T cell receptor beta chains below come from one sample, sequenced in a study of T cell responses to AZD1222 COVID-19 vaccine. The method was immunoSEQ multiplex PCR; TCRdb's version includes in-frame clones alone and lacks a portion of them. This sample has around 130,000 clones, with 93% found just once. The material sequenced was peripheral blood, taken on day 0 of AZD1222 vaccination. Every receptor here comes from an adult in good health.

This sequence joins TRBV27 and TRBJ1-5; D uncertain. CDR1 is MNHEY, CDR2 SMNVEV, per germline (reference sequence). Trimming pared 5 bases from V and 0 bases from J, leaving 11 bases between. The CDR3 is 15 residues long. This chain's CDR3 is CASSKGLLSNQPQHF. Here the CDR3 DNA reads TGTGCCAGCAGTAAAGGACTCCTTAGCAATCAGCCCCAGCATTTT.

This chain connects TRBV5-1 to TRBJ1-1; no definite D call. The germline V gene has CDR1 SGHRS and CDR2 YFSETQ. The V end lost 2 bases, the J end lost 2 bases, and 10 bases lay between the germline ends. This CDR3 has 14 residues. The CDR3 sequence: CASSFDRTNTEAFF. CDR3 coding DNA: TGCGCCAGCAGCTTTGATAGGACTAACACTGAAGCTTTCTTT.

CDR3 region: CASSLGPTSYGYTF. CDR3 bases: TGCGCCAGCAGCTTGGGACCCACCTCCTATGGCTACACCTTC. The chain recombines TRBV5-1 with TRBJ1-2; the D is unclear. This CDR3 is 14 amino acids long. Germline V gene sequence: CDR1 SGHRS, CDR2 YFSETQ. V lost 0 bases and J 4 bases, leaving 10 bases between the germline ends. The full variable domain, its missing parts supplied by reference TRBV5-1 and TRBJ1-2, is KAGVTQTPRYLIKTRGQQVTLSCSPISGHRSVSWYQQTPGQGLQFLFEYFSETQRNKGNFPGRFSGRQFSNSRSEMNVSTLELGDSALYLCASSLGPTSYGYTFGSGTRLTVV.

This chain connects TRBV12-5 to TRBJ1-1, with 7 bases fitting TRBD1. Germline lookup yields CDR1 LGHNT and CDR2 FRNRAP. The CDR3 runs to 14 residues. V lost 0 bases to trimming and J lost 6 bases; unmatched junction nucleotides: 4. The CDR3 DNA is TGTGCTAGTGGTTTGGTGACAGGGAAGGCTGAAGCTTTCTTT. Translated, it gives CASGLVTGKAEAFF.

V is TRBV7-2 and J is TRBJ1-2; D remains unclear. Per the germline V gene, CDR1 is SGHTA and CDR2 is FQGNSA. With 1 base removed from V and 8 bases from J, the gap between germline ends came to 17 bases. This CDR3 spans 15 amino acids. The CDR3 loop is CASSLGRAELGGYTF. CDR3 coding DNA: TGTGCCAGCAGCTTAGGGAGGGCTGAATTAGGAGGCTACACCTTC.

The V call is TRBV6-4, the J call TRBJ1-6, with D unresolved. The CDR3 spans 14 residues. The germline gives CDR1 MRHNA, CDR2 SNTAGT. Deletions cut 6 bases from V and 4 bases from J, with 10 bases between. DNA for the CDR3: TGTGCCAGCAGCGAAGGGCAGTATAATTCACCCCTCCACTTT. This sequence encodes CASSEGQYNSPLHF.

This chain uses TRBV4-1 with TRBJ1-2; no reliable D call. Trimming left V 0 bases short and J 2 bases short, with 13 bases between. The germline CDR1 and CDR2 sequences are MGHRA and YSYEKL. This CDR3 has 16 amino acids. The CDR3 sequence: CASSQEPQILNYGYTF. For the CDR3, the DNA is TGCGCCAGCAGCCAAGAGCCCCAGATATTAAACTATGGCTACACCTTC.

This clone was observed a handful of times. V gene TRBV5-5 combines with J gene TRBJ2-3; D not resolved. Trimming left V 0 bases short and J 5 bases short, with 4 bases between. There are 12 residues in the CDR3. CDR1 and CDR2 (germline): SGHKS, YYEKEE (reference sequence). CDR3: CASSLGLDTQYF. The DNA of the CDR3 is TGTGCCAGCAGCTTGGGACTAGATACGCAGTATTTT.

As DNA, the CDR3 is TGTGCCAGCAGTTCCCGGACTAGGCAAGAGACCCAGTACTTC. Residues: CASSSRTRQETQYF. The chain joins TRBV27 to TRBJ2-5, with TRBD2 identical over 7 bases. V was clipped by 4 bases and J by 2 bases; unmatched bases: 4. The CDR3 has 14 amino acids. Per germline, CDR1 MNHEY and CDR2 SMNVEV (reference sequence).

The rearrangement links TRBV3-1 (or the pseudogene TRBV3-2) to TRBJ1-2; D unclear. With 2 bases removed from V and 8 bases from J, the gap between germline ends came to 9 bases. The germline V gene encodes CDR1 LGHDT and CDR2 YNNKEL (reference sequence). The CDR3 length is 12 residues. The DNA for the CDR3 is TGTGCCAGCAGCCAACGGGGAGTAGGCTACACCTTC. Residues: CASSQRGVGYTF.

J is TRBJ1-5 and V is TRBV5-1; D remains unclear. Deletions cut 0 bases from V and 10 bases from J, with 11 bases between. Germline V gives CDR1 SGHRS, CDR2 YFSETQ. The CDR3 sequence is 13 residues long. This chain's CDR3 is CASSLGQAYPQHF. The CDR3 coding sequence is TGCGCCAGCAGCTTGGGTCAGGCCTATCCCCAGCATTTT.

The genes are TRBV7-9 and TRBJ2-1; D is perhaps TRBD2 (6 bases). Trimming removed 3 bases at V and 0 bases at J, with 12 bases between. The CDR3 covers 16 residues. CDR1 and CDR2 (germline): SEHNR, FQNEAQ (reference sequence). CDR3 protein: CASSLDRESSYNEQFF. Written as DNA, the CDR3 is TGTGCCAGCAGCTTGGACCGGGAGAGCTCCTACAATGAGCAGTTCTTC.

This chain uses TRBV6-5 with TRBJ2-2, with no clear D. Germline assignment: CDR1 MNHEY and CDR2 SVGAGI. The ends were cut back, 0 bases at V and 7 bases at J, with 9 bases in the middle. CDR3 length: 14 residues. The CDR3: CASSYSRQIGELFF. The CDR3, as DNA: TGTGCCAGCAGTTACTCACGGCAGATCGGGGAGCTGTTTTTT.

The chain has TRBV7-8 and TRBJ2-5; 14 nucleotides align to TRBD2. The V segment lost 6 bases and the J segment 5 bases; nucleotides outside the gene matches: 5. Looked up from germline, CDR1 is SGHVS and CDR2 is FQNEAQ. The CDR3 runs to 15 residues. This chain's CDR3 is CASSSGLAGVETQYF. The CDR3 DNA is TGTGCCAGCAGTTCGGGACTAGCGGGGGTGGAGACCCAGTACTTC.

The rearrangement joins TRBV12-5 to TRBJ1-1, with D perhaps TRBD1 (6 bases). CDR1 and CDR2 from the germline V gene are LGHNT and FRNRAP. The CDR3 has 14 residues. Trimming cost V 7 bases and J 2 bases, with 14 bases left between them. CDR3 nucleotide sequence: TGTGCTAGTGCCAGGGACACTGTTAACACTGAAGCTTTCTTT. Residues: CASARDTVNTEAFF.

The genes are TRBV5-8 and TRBJ1-1; perhaps TRBD1 as D (5 bases). Trimming took off 4 bases at V and 5 bases at J, with 27 bases between the two ends. Germline V lookup: CDR1 SGHTS, CDR2 YDEGEE. There are 18 residues in the CDR3. The CDR3 protein is CASSPLTIHRTVGTEAFF. CDR3 nucleotide sequence: TGTGCCAGCAGCCCCCTGACGATACACAGGACGGTTGGGACTGAAGCTTTCTTT. The variable domain in full, with the rest retrieved from reference TRBV5-8 and TRBJ1-1, is EAGVTQSPTHLIKTRGQQATLRCSPISGHTSVYWYQQALGLGLQFLLWYDEGEERNRGNFPPRFSGRQFPNYSSELNVNALELEDSALYLCASSPLTIHRTVGTEAFFGQGTRLTVV.

The rearrangement links TRBV6-5 to TRBJ2-3, with 9 bases lining up with TRBD1. The CDR3 runs 15 residues. In germline, CDR1 is MNHEY, CDR2 SVGAGI. V was clipped by 6 bases and J by 2 bases; unmatched bases: 6. DNA for the CDR3: TGTGCCAGCAGGCCCGGGACAGGGCTCACAGATACGCAGTATTTT. It encodes CASRPGTGLTDTQYF.

The CDR3 here is CASSGWTSGGNEQYF. DNA of the CDR3: TGTGCCAGCAGTGGGTGGACTAGCGGGGGGAACGAGCAGTACTTC. The rearrangement links TRBV2 to TRBJ2-7, with TRBD2 identical over 14 bases. The V gene's germline CDR1 is SNHLY and CDR2 FYNNEI. With V trimmed by 4 bases and J by 5 bases, 4 bases remained unmatched. The CDR3 contains 15 residues.

The chain employs TRBV10-1 and TRBJ2-7; D call uncertain. Between the trimmed V and J ends, which lost 0 bases and 3 bases, there was a span of 6 bases. CDR1 is WNHNN and CDR2 is SYGVQD in the germline V gene (reference sequence). This CDR3 contains 13 residues. The chain's CDR3 is CASSESGFYEQYF. CDR3 coding DNA: TGCGCCAGCAGTGAGTCGGGGTTCTACGAGCAGTACTTC.

The CDR3, as DNA: TGTGCCAGCAGTTTATTCGGGGGGAGTGAATACGAGCAGTACTTC. As protein: CASSLFGGSEYEQYF. The chain is built from TRBV27 and TRBJ2-7; TRBD2 matches 7 bases. The V gene end was trimmed by 1 base and the J gene end by 4 bases; junction bases not matched to a gene: 7. The CDR3 runs 15 residues. Germline CDR1 reads MNHEY; CDR2 reads SMNVEV (reference sequence).

In this sample, this clone turned up once. This chain uses TRBV10-3 with TRBJ1-2; no reliable D call. This CDR3 is 13 amino acids long. Per germline, CDR1 ENHRY and CDR2 SYGVKD. Trimming left V 0 bases short and J 4 bases short, with 6 bases between. The CDR3 sequence: CAISESDFYGYTF. CDR3 DNA: TGTGCCATCAGTGAGTCAGACTTCTATGGCTACACCTTC.

The chain couples TRBV2 to TRBJ1-5; possibly TRBD1 for D (6 bases). Trimming shortened V by 7 bases and J by 6 bases, and 13 bases separated the two germline ends. The germline V gene has CDR1 SNHLY and CDR2 FYNNEI. The CDR3 has 13 residues. The CDR3 is CASKKQGGQPQHF. The CDR3 region has the DNA TGTGCCAGCAAAAAGCAAGGGGGTCAGCCCCAGCATTTT. Supplemented by reference TRBV2 and TRBJ1-5, the full variable domain reads EPEVTQTPSHQVTQMGQEVILRCVPISNHLYFYWYRQILGQKVEFLVSFYNNEISEKSEIFDDQFSVERPDGSNFTLKIRSTKLEDSAMYFCASKKQGGQPQHFGDGTRLSIL.